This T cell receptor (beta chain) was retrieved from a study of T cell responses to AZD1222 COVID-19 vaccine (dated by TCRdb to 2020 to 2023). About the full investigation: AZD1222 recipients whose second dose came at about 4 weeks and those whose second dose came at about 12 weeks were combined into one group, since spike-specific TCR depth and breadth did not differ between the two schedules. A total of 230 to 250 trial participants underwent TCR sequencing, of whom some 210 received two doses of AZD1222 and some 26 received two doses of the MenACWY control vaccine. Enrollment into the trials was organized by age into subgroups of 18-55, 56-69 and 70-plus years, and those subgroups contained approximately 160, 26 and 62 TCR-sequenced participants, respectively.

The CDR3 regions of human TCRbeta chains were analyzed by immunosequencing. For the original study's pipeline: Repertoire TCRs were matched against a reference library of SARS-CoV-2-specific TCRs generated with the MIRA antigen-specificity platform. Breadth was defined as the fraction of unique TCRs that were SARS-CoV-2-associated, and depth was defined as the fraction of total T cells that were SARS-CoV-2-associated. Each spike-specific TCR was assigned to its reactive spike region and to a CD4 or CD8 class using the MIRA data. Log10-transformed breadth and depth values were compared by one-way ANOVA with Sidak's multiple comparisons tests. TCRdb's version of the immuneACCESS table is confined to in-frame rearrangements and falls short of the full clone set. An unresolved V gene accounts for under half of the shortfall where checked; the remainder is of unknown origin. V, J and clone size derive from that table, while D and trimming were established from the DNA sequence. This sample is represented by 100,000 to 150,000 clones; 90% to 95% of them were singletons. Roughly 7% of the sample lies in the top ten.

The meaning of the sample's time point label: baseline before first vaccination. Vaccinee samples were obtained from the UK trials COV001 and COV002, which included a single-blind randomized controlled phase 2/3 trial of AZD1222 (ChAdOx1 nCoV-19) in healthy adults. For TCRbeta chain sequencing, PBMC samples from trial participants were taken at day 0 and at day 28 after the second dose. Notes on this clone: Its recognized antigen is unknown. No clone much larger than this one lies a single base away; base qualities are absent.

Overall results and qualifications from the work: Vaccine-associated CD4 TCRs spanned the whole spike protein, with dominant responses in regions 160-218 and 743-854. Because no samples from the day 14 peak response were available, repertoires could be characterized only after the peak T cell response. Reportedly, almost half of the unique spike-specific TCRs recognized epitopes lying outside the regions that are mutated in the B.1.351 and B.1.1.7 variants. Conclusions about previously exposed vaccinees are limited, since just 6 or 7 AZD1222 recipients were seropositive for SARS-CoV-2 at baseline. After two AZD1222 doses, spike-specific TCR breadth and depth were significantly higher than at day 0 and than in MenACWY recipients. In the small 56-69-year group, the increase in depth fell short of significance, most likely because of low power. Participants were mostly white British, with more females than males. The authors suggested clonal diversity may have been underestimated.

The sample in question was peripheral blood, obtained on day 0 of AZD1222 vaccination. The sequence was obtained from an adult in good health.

The bases read TGTGCCAGCTTGGGCCCGGCAGATACGCAGTATTTT. Its product reads: CASLGPADTQYF. The chain couples TRBV7-2 to TRBJ2-3; the D gene is unclear. Deletion took 8 bases off V and 4 bases off J, with a span of 10 bases between the germline ends. Including the terminal cysteine and phenylalanine, the CDR3 comprises 12 residues. The kept DNA is CDR3 alone, 36 bases in frame from the first base. According to the germline V gene, CDR1 reads SGHTA and CDR2 reads FQGNSA.